This is a list of T cell receptor beta chains from one sample in a study of blood T cells in healthy people across ages. TCRdb reanalysed the 5' RACE reads using MiXCR and keeps one entry per CDR3 protein. The sample records 1 million or so distinct CDR3 sequences, roughly 45% being singletons. The specimen sequenced was blood. All receptors come from a woman in her sixties or seventies in good health. CDR3s leave out the opening cysteine and the closing phenylalanine or tryptophan.

V gene,J gene,CDR3 protein
TRBV24-1,TRBJ2-1,ATSGGEFYNEQF
TRBV15,TRBJ2-7,ATSRGGQARYEQY
TRBV15,TRBJ2-7,ATSRDGTGVYEQY
TRBV27,TRBJ2-5,ASSLNRLAGRSGEQY
TRBV29-1,TRBJ2-7,SVVLREASYEQY
TRBV28,TRBJ2-6,ASSPGQVAGANVLT
TRBV6-1,TRBJ2-7,ASSEGSRLRYEQY
TRBV20-1,TRBJ2-5,SARNRDTQETQY
TRBV28,TRBJ2-1,ASSSSSDSNSYNEQF
TRBV25-1,TRBJ1-3,ASKTGTGNTIY
TRBV29-1,TRBJ2-7,SVLLAESSCEQY
TRBV9,TRBJ2-3,ASSPIAGGGTDTQY
TRBV5-1,TRBJ2-3,ASRPFNRGGTSDTQY
TRBV5-1,TRBJ1-2,ASSFDRDYYGYT
TRBV6-2/TRBV6-3,TRBJ2-2,ASSMVVGANTGELF
TRBV20-1,TRBJ2-1,SANYYNEQF
TRBV12-3/TRBV12-4,TRBJ2-7,ASSLTPGGRYEQY
TRBV10-3,TRBJ2-1,AITKTSLAGEHEQF
TRBV2,TRBJ1-1,ASKVGKQNTEAF
TRBV20-1,TRBJ2-1,SAETPGLGRYEQF
TRBV6-6,TRBJ2-3,ASSETSGIDTQY
TRBV6-5,TRBJ2-1,ASSYTIQETQF
TRBV20-1,TRBJ2-1,SARDPIRISRTGSTGPPNEQF
TRBV4-1,TRBJ2-3,ASSRFERADTQY
TRBV7-9,TRBJ2-2,ASSSQGAGELF
TRBV7-9,TRBJ2-3,ASSPVGANTDTQY
TRBV5-1,TRBJ2-3,ASSGTGGGSTDTQY
TRBV7-9,TRBJ2-1,ASNLGVAGLPYEQF
TRBV7-9,TRBJ2-3,ASSSGTIRATDTQY
TRBV20-1,TRBJ2-7,SARVPGLPYEQY
TRBV3-1,TRBJ2-1,ASSQLAEYNEQF
TRBV6-5,TRBJ2-1,ASSYEPGQSMNEQF
TRBV25-1,TRBJ2-5,ASSEAVRGRRETQY
TRBV18,TRBJ2-5,ASSPNRVETQY
TRBV7-9,TRBJ1-5,ASSPPGGKPQH
TRBV18,TRBJ2-5,ASSPRGLAGSQETQY
TRBV7-9,TRBJ2-7,ASSFGQASYEQY
TRBV29-1,TRBJ2-3,SVEGGLQGASDTQY
TRBV20-1,TRBJ2-1,SATGAGNNEQF
TRBV27,TRBJ2-7,ASSLSRGGLTRGSSYEQY
TRBV27,TRBJ2-1,ASSLFSGSSYNEQF
TRBV9,TRBJ2-3,ASSVRLADTDTQY
TRBV7-3,TRBJ2-1,ASSLNGGESYNEQF
TRBV30,TRBJ2-5,AWSGQAQETQY
TRBV28,TRBJ2-7,ASSPPASRSSYEQY
TRBV7-2,TRBJ2-7,ASSLNKVYEQY
TRBV7-6,TRBJ2-5,ASSQEAWEETQY
TRBV3-1,TRBJ2-7,ASSQGEAYEQY
TRBV10-1,TRBJ1-5,ASSEGVNQPQH
TRBV5-1,TRBJ2-1,ASSAESSYNEQF
TRBV15,TRBJ1-2,ATGTWTGGEGYT
TRBV20-1,TRBJ2-1,SASRPGADEQF
TRBV7-9,TRBJ2-7,ASSGTGGLEEQY